This T cell receptor (beta chain) was captured in a study of cytomegalovirus exposure and HLA in healthy donors. Study-wide context: An earlier analysis found 117 million unique TCR beta sequences from around 180 million T cells. Whole-study results and caveats: Listed as cytomegalovirus-associated were about 160 TCR beta chains. Sequencing likely caused a cluster of highly shared sequence variants.

The germline CDR1 and CDR2 sequences are MNHEY and SVGAGI. Losses at the gene ends were 0 bases for V and 5 bases for J; bases not matched to a gene: 3. The length of the CDR3 is 15 residues. Worth noting for this clone: The antigen is not known.

Researchers ran the PCR with 60 Vbeta and 13 Jbeta primers. The protocol was immunoSEQ multiplex PCR, while the TCRdb copy is restricted to in-frame clones and leaves out a portion. In the table there are 150,000 to 200,000 clones, around 77% of which are singletons. The genes are TRBV6-5 and TRBJ1-1, with TRBD1 matching 10 bases. This clonotype originated in a young woman in good health and CMV-seronegative. The sequenced sample was PBMCs. The CDR3 nucleotides are TGTGCCAGCAGTTACTCAAGGACAGGGGGGACTGAAGCTTTCTTT. Translated: CASSYSRTGGTEAFF.